The 20 T cell receptor beta chains below were found in one sample sequenced in a study of post-analysis software for immune sequencing data. The study's findings and limits: When patients were compared with controls, five TRBV segments were more frequent, TRBV5-6, TRBV5-1 and TRBV20-1 among them.

cDNA libraries of TCR beta carried unique molecular identifiers. In TCRdb, the PCR reads were re-called with MiXCR into one record per CDR3 protein. The sample has hundreds of thousands of distinct CDR3 sequences; under 55% are singletons. No antigen is known for these receptors. The specimen sequenced was blood. The receptors derive from a girl aged 10-17 years with multiple sclerosis.

The V call is TRBV20-1, the J call TRBJ2-1; TRBD2 matches 9 bases. The CDR3 length is 14 residues. Unmatched junction bases numbered 5, after V lost 1 base and J lost 7 bases. Germline CDR1 DFQATT, CDR2 SNEGSKA (reference sequence). As DNA, the CDR3 is TGCAGTGCTAGAGGTAGCGGGAGTTCGAATGAGCAGTTCTTC. It yields the protein CSARGSGSSNEQFF.

This clonotype was seen at least ten times. The chain carries TRBV29-1 and TRBJ2-7; possible D gene TRBD2, 6 bases. V dropped 7 bases and J dropped 1 base, with 17 bases sitting between them. The CDR3 has 14 residues. Germline CDR1 is SQVTM and CDR2 is ANQGSEA. The CDR3 nucleotides read TGCAGCGCCAAACACGGGGGTAATTCCTACGAGCAGTACTTC. Translating gives CSAKHGGNSYEQYF.

In this sample, this clonotype turned up once. The rearrangement joins TRBV27 to TRBJ1-1; D is ambiguous. V was shortened by 6 bases and J by 5 bases, with 10 bases between the two germline ends. Germline CDR1 is MNHEY and CDR2 is SMNVEV (reference sequence). The CDR3 is 12 residues long. The CDR3 bases are TGTGCCAGCAGCTCCGCCGGAACTGAAGCTTTCTTT. Encoded protein: CASSSAGTEAFF.

This clonotype was recorded a few times. J is TRBJ1-2 and V is TRBV12-3 or TRBV12-4; D may be TRBD1 (5 bases). This CDR3 comprises 16 residues. Trimming cost V 3 bases and J 4 bases, with 18 bases left between them. The CDR3 reads CASSFQPGRRSYGYTF. CDR3 in DNA: TGTGCCAGCAGTTTTCAGCCGGGACGGCGGAGCTATGGCTACACCTTC.

The rearrangement uses TRBV20-1 and TRBJ2-3, with 10 bases fitting TRBD2. The V gene end was trimmed by 5 bases and the J gene end by 6 bases; junction bases not matched to a gene: 11. The V gene's germline CDR1 is DFQATT and CDR2 SNEGSKA (reference sequence). This CDR3 has 15 amino acids. This CDR3 is CSAGPTSGSTDTQYF. The CDR3 DNA is TGCAGTGCTGGACCGACTAGCGGGTCCACGGATACGCAGTATTTT.

The chain is built from TRBV4-1 and TRBJ1-5; 9 bases match TRBD1. Per germline, CDR1 MGHRA and CDR2 YSYEKL. The V gene end was trimmed by 0 bases and the J gene end by 5 bases; junction bases not matched to a gene: 5. This CDR3 spans 16 amino acids. CDR3 DNA: TGCGCCAGCAGCCAAGACCTGGACAGGGGACATCAGCCCCAGCATTTT. Translated, it gives CASSQDLDRGHQPQHF.

CDR3: CASSQDPGAGRDTQYF. CDR3 in DNA: TGTGCCAGCAGCCAAGATCCCGGAGCGGGCAGAGATACGCAGTATTTT. The gene calls are TRBV4-2 and TRBJ2-3, with TRBD2 as a possible D gene (6 bases). Germline CDR1 and CDR2: LGHNA and YNFKEQ. CDR3 size: 16 residues. V lost 0 bases and J lost 5, with 15 bases in between.

This clonotype was counted only a few times. The rearrangement uses TRBV18 and TRBJ2-6; 7 nucleotides match TRBD1. The CDR3 consists of 17 residues. Germline CDR1 is KGHSH and CDR2 is LQKENI. V was pared by 5 bases and J by 3 bases, with 10 bases of the junction left unmatched. DNA of the CDR3: TGTGCCAGCTCATCGGACAGGTCACCCTTTGGGGCCAACGTCCTGACTTTC. Translated, it gives CASSSDRSPFGANVLTF.

This clonotype was seen more than once but under ten times. This rearrangement joins TRBV20-1 to TRBJ2-1, with a possible D match to TRBD2 (6 bases). The CDR3 totals 18 residues. Trimming stripped 1 base from V and 14 bases from J, with 33 bases between. Germline CDR1 DFQATT, CDR2 SNEGSKA (reference sequence). The CDR3 loop is CSARANSWAGNNPWGKFF. The DNA for the CDR3 is TGCAGTGCTAGAGCGAACTCTTGGGCGGGAAATAACCCGTGGGGGAAGTTCTTC.

This clonotype showed up just a few times. The chain carries TRBV9 and TRBJ2-7; a possible D gene is TRBD2 (6 bases). Germline assignment: CDR1 SGDLS and CDR2 YYNGEE. CDR3 size: 15 residues. V was clipped by 0 bases and J by 0 bases, with 10 bases between them. The CDR3 DNA reads TGTGCCAGCAGCGTAGGATCCGGGAGCTCCTACGAGCAGTACTTC. It translates to CASSVGSGSSYEQYF.

This rearrangement joins TRBV29-1 to TRBJ2-5; no definite D call. Trimming pared 0 bases from V and 11 bases from J, leaving 34 bases between. CDR3 length: 19 amino acids. Germline CDR1 SQVTM, CDR2 ANQGSEA. The CDR3 is CSVEDRRGRSWAGYNEQYF. In DNA, the CDR3 is TGCAGCGTTGAAGATCGGCGAGGACGTTCGTGGGCAGGTTACAATGAGCAGTACTTC.

The gene calls are TRBV20-1 and TRBJ1-5; 8 bases agree with TRBD1. The CDR3 sequence is 13 residues long. With V trimmed by 6 bases and J by 6 bases, 7 bases remained unmatched. Looked up from germline, CDR1 is DFQATT and CDR2 is SNEGSKA (reference sequence). The CDR3 DNA is TGCAGTGCCCATACAGGGGGAGTTCAGCCCCAGCATTTT. Its protein is CSAHTGGVQPQHF.

This rearrangement joins TRBV28 to TRBJ2-1; tentatively, D is TRBD2 (6 bases). The CDR3 is 15 residues long. CDR1 and CDR2 (germline): MDHEN, SYDVKM. Trimming took 8 bases from V and 6 from J, leaving 20 bases between them. CDR3 nucleotides: TGTGCCAGCTACACCGGGACTGCCCAAGGCAATGAGCAGTTCTTC. It codes for CASYTGTAQGNEQFF.

The CDR3 bases are TGTGCCAGCAGTGACGACGGGACAGGGGACTACAAGCAGTACTTC. Translating gives CASSDDGTGDYKQYF. J is TRBJ2-5 and V is TRBV6-4, with 10 bases identical to TRBD1. V lost 2 bases to trimming and J lost 11 bases; unmatched junction nucleotides: 11. Per germline, CDR1 MRHNA and CDR2 SNTAGT. The CDR3 totals 15 residues.

This chain links TRBV15 with TRBJ2-5; 7 bases are a match to TRBD2. The CDR3 extends over 15 amino acids. The junction had 11 bases not matched to a gene; V was cut back by 5 bases and J by 5 bases. Germline-derived CDR1 and CDR2 are LNHNV and YYDKDF (reference sequence). The CDR3 is CATSPGKGGMETQYF. The DNA of the CDR3 is TGTGCCACCAGCCCTGGGAAGGGAGGGATGGAGACCCAGTACTTC.

The chain joins TRBV4-3 to TRBJ2-1; tentatively, D is TRBD1 (5 bases). The germline gives CDR1 LGHNA, CDR2 YSLEER. This CDR3 contains 16 residues. Between the trimmed V and J ends, which lost 0 bases and 2 bases, there was a span of 11 bases. The CDR3 reads CASSQDLPGTYNEQFF. The CDR3 coding sequence is TGCGCCAGCAGCCAAGATCTCCCAGGGACCTACAATGAGCAGTTCTTC.

This rearrangement joins TRBV20-1 to TRBJ2-1; 11 nucleotides align to TRBD2. The CDR3 extends over 15 amino acids. The V gene end was trimmed by 6 bases and the J gene end by 4 bases; junction bases not matched to a gene: 8. Germline CDR1 and CDR2: DFQATT and SNEGSKA (reference sequence). CDR3 sequence (DNA): TGCAGTGCAACCTCCGGGACTAGCGGTTACAATGAGCAGTTCTTC. Its protein is CSATSGTSGYNEQFF.

The J gene is TRBJ2-7, the V gene TRBV10-3, with TRBD1 matching 7 bases. Germline V gene lookup returns CDR1 ENHRY and CDR2 SYGVKD. The CDR3 totals 12 residues. With 9 bases clipped from V and 4 bases from J, the junction kept 6 bases outside the gene matches. The CDR3 DNA reads TGTGCCATTGGGGACAGTTCATACGAGCAGTACTTC. Its translation is CAIGDSSYEQYF.

This clonotype was seen a few times. The chain employs TRBV4-2 and TRBJ1-2; D is uncertain. V dropped 0 bases and J dropped 3 bases, with 8 bases sitting between them. The CDR3 runs 14 residues. Germline V gene data show CDR1 as LGHNA and CDR2 as YNFKEQ. CDR3 residues: CASSQDGVDYGYTF. For the CDR3, the DNA is TGTGCCAGCAGCCAAGATGGGGTGGACTATGGCTACACCTTC.

This clonotype was detected only a few times. The chain employs TRBV4-2 and TRBJ2-1; D might be TRBD1 or TRBD2, each matching 5 bases. Per the germline V gene, CDR1 is LGHNA and CDR2 is YNFKEQ. The ends were cut back, 1 base at V and 5 bases at J, with 15 bases in the middle. The CDR3 has 16 amino acids. CDR3 residues: CASSQGTGRADNEQFF. For the CDR3, the DNA is TGTGCCAGCAGCCAAGGAACGGGGCGGGCAGACAATGAGCAGTTCTTC.